The 10 T cell receptor beta chains listed next were all sequenced from one sample in a study of PD-1 blockade in mismatch repair-deficient tumors. Using immunoSEQ multiplex PCR, the repertoire was profiled, and TCRdb retains in-frame clones only, with some absent. The data hold approximately 110,000 clones, with 60% to 85% observed a single time. Sequencing used peripheral blood, obtained approximately 14 months after starting pembrolizumab. These receptors originate from an adult with mismatch repair-deficient cancer.

This clone was seen more than once but under ten times. In nucleotides, the CDR3 is TGTGCCAGCAGCTCAGGACTAGCGGGATCCACCGGGGAGCTGTTTTTT. It specifies CASSSGLAGSTGELFF. This chain connects TRBV7-3 to TRBJ2-2; 12 bases match TRBD2. The CDR3 has 16 amino acids. With V trimmed by 4 bases and J by 4 bases, 4 bases remained unmatched. Germline V CDR1 and CDR2: SGHTA, FQGTGA.

The gene calls are TRBV11-2 and TRBJ1-4; D uncertain. The germline V gene has CDR1 SGHAT and CDR2 FQNNGV. CDR3 length equals 14 residues. V lost 5 bases and J lost 8, with 15 bases in between. DNA for the CDR3: TGTGCCAGCAGCGATAGGGCGGGTGAAGAAAAACTGTTTTTT. Amino acids: CASSDRAGEEKLFF.

The chain couples TRBV5-6 to TRBJ2-3; D gene unclear. Germline CDR1 SGHDT, CDR2 YYEEEE. V lost 0 bases, J lost 0 bases, and 11 bases lay in between. This CDR3 comprises 16 residues. CDR3: CASSLVGDWSTDTQYF. CDR3 DNA: TGTGCCAGCAGCTTGGTAGGTGACTGGAGCACAGATACGCAGTATTTT.

The V gene is TRBV7-2, the J gene TRBJ1-5; D not resolved. The CDR3 consists of 12 residues. The V end lost 0 bases, the J end lost 6 bases, and 3 bases lay between the germline ends. Germline V gene sequence: CDR1 SGHTA, CDR2 FQGNSA. The CDR3 nucleotides read TGTGCCAGCAGCTTAGCTTTTCAGCCCCAGCATTTT. It yields the protein CASSLAFQPQHF.

This clone was counted between two and nine times. This chain uses TRBV2 with TRBJ1-2, with a tentative D call TRBD1 (5 bases). CDR1 is SNHLY and CDR2 is FYNNEI in the germline V gene. The V gene lost 1 base and the J gene lost 5 bases, with 8 bases spanning the gap. The CDR3 loop spans 13 amino acids. The CDR3 spells CASSEGTIYGYTF. CDR3 nucleotides: TGTGCCAGCAGTGAAGGGACAATTTATGGCTACACCTTC.

J is TRBJ1-1 and V is TRBV6-5, with a possible D match to TRBD1 (5 bases). Germline V gene sequence: CDR1 MNHEY, CDR2 SVGAGI. The germline V and J ends were trimmed by 6 bases and 6 bases, with 14 bases remaining between them. The CDR3 length is 13 residues. CDR3 bases: TGTGCCAGCAGCCGGGACTTCAAAGCTGAAGCTTTCTTT. Protein sequence: CASSRDFKAEAFF.

This chain links TRBV5-4 with TRBJ2-3; the match to TRBD2 covers 11 bases. The CDR3 runs to 17 residues. The trim removed 5 bases at V and 6 bases at J, leaving 14 bases unmatched. CDR1 is SGHNT and CDR2 is YYREEE in the germline V gene (reference sequence). CDR3 residues: CASSSDRGSGRADTQYF. The CDR3 bases are TGTGCCAGCAGTTCTGATCGGGGTAGCGGGAGGGCGGATACGCAGTATTTT.

The chain carries TRBV27 and TRBJ2-5; D remains unclear. V lost 3 bases and J lost 5, with 10 bases in between. The CDR3 is 13 residues long. CDR1 and CDR2 (germline): MNHEY, SMNVEV (reference sequence). CDR3 nucleotides: TGTGCCAGCAGTTTTGGGTTCATGGAGACCCAGTACTTC. Encoded protein: CASSFGFMETQYF.

The chain uses TRBV11-1 and TRBJ2-1; no definite D call. CDR1 and CDR2 (germline): SGHAT, FQDESV (reference sequence). The CDR3 has 12 amino acids. V was shortened by 4 bases and J by 4 bases, with 5 bases between the two germline ends. The CDR3 coding sequence is TGTGCCAGCAGCTCCTATTACAATGAGCAGTTCTTC. Translation: CASSSYYNEQFF.

The V gene is TRBV11-2, the J gene TRBJ2-1; 10 bases line up with TRBD2. V was clipped by 5 bases and J by 4 bases; unmatched bases: 11. This CDR3 is 17 amino acids long. Germline CDR1 SGHAT, CDR2 FQNNGV. CDR3 nucleotide sequence: TGTGCCAGCAGCCCAGCCCTGCTAGCGGGAGTTTACAATGAGCAGTTCTTC. It encodes CASSPALLAGVYNEQFF.